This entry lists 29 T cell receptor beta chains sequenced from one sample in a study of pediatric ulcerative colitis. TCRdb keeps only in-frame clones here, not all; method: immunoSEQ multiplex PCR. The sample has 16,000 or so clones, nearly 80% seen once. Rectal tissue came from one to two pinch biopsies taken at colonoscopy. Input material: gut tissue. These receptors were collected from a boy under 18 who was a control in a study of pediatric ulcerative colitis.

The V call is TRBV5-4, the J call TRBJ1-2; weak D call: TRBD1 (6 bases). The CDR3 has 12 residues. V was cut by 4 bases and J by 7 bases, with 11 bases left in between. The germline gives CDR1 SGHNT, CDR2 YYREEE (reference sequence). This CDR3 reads CASSPGHGGYTF. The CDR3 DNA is TGTGCCAGCAGCCCGGGACACGGTGGCTACACCTTC.

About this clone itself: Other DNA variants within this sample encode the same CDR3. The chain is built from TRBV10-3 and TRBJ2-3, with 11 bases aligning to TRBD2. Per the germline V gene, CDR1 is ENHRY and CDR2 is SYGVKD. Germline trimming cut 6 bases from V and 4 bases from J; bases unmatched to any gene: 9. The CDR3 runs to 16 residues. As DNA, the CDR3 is TGTGCCATCAGCGCAGGAAAGGGACTAGCGGCAGATACGCAGTATTTT. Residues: CAISAGKGLAADTQYF.

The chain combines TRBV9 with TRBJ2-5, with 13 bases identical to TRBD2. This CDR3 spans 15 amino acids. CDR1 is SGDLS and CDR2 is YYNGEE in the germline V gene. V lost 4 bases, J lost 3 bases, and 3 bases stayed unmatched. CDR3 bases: TGTGCCAGCAGCTCACTAGCGGGAGGGAAAGAGACCCAGTACTTC. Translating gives CASSSLAGGKETQYF.

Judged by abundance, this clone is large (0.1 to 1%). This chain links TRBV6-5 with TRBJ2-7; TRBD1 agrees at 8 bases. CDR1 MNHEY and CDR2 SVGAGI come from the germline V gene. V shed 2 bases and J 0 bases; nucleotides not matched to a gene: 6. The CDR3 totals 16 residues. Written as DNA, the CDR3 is TGTGCCAGCAGTTACCCTTCCGGGACAGGCTCCTACGAGCAGTACTTC. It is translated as CASSYPSGTGSYEQYF.

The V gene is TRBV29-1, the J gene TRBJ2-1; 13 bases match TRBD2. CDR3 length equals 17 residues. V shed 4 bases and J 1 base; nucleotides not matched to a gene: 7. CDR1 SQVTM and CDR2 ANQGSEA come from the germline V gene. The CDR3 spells CSVGTSGRSRSYNEQFF. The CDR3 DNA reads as TGCAGCGTTGGGACTAGCGGGAGATCTCGGTCCTACAATGAGCAGTTCTTC.

The CDR3 nucleotides are TGTGCCAGCAGGGAGCCGGGAGATACGCAGTATTTT. Its protein product is CASREPGDTQYF. The chain links TRBV6-1 to TRBJ2-3; D is uncertain. Trimming left V 6 bases short and J 5 bases short, with 9 bases between. CDR1 and CDR2 from the germline V gene are MNHNS and SASEGT. The CDR3 sequence is 12 residues long.

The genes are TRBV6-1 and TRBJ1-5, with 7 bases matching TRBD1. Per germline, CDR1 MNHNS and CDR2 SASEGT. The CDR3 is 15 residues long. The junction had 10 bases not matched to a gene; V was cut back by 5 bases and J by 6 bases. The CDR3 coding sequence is TGTGCCAGCAGTCTCGACAGGGTGGAAACTCAGCCCCAGCATTTT. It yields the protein CASSLDRVETQPQHF.

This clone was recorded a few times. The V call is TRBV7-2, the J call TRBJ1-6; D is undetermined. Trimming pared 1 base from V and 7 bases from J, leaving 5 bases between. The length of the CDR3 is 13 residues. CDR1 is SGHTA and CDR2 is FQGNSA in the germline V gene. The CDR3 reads CASSLDGNSPLHF. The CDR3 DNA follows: TGTGCCAGCAGCTTAGACGGGAATTCACCCCTCCACTTT.

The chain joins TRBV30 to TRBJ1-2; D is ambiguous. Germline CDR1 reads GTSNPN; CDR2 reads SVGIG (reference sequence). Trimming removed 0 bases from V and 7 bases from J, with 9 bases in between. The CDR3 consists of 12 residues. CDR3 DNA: TGTGCCTGGAGTGTACTAGGTAGTGGCTACACCTTC. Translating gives CAWSVLGSGYTF. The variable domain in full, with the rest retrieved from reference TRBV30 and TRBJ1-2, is SQTIHQWPATLVQPVGSPLSLECTVEGTSNPNLYWYRQAAGRGLQLLFYSVGIGQISSEVPQNLSASRPQDRQFILSSKKLLLSDSGFYLCAWSVLGSGYTFGSGTRLTVV.

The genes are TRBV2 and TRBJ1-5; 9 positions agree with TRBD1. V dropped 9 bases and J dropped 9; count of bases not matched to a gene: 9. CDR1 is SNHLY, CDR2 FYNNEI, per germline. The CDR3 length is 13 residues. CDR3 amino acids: CASGGDRVRPQHF. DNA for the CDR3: TGTGCCAGTGGGGGGGACAGGGTAAGGCCCCAGCATTTT.

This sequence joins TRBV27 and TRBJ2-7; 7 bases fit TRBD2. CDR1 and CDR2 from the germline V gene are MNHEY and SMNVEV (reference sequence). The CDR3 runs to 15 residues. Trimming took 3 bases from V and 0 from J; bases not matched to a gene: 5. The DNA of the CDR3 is TGTGCCAGCAGTTTGGTGGGCGGGAGCTCCTACGAGCAGTACTTC. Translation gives CASSLVGGSSYEQYF.

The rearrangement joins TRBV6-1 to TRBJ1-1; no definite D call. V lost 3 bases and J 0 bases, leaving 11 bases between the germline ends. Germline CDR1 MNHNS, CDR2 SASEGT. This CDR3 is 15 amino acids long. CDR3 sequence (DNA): TGTGCCAGCAGTGATTGGGCCAAAATGAACACTGAAGCTTTCTTT. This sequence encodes CASSDWAKMNTEAFF.

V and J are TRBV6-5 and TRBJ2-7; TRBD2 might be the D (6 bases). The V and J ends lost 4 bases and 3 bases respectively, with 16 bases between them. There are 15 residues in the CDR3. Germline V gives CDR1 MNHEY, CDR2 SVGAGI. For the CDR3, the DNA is TGTGCCAGCAGTTCAGCAGGGTCGGGGGACTACGAGCAGTACTTC. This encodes CASSSAGSGDYEQYF.

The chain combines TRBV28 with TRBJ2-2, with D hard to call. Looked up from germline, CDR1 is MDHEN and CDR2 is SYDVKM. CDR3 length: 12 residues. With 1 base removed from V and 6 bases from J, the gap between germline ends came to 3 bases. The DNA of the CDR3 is TGTGCCAGCAGTTTATTCTCCGGGGAGCTGTTTTTT. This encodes CASSLFSGELFF. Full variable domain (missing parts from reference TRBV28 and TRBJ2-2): DVKVTQSSRYLVKRTGEKVFLECVQDMDHENMFWYRQDPGLGLRLIYFSYDVKMKEKGDIPEGYSVSREKKERFSLILESASTNQTSMYLCASSLFSGELFFGEGSRLTVL.

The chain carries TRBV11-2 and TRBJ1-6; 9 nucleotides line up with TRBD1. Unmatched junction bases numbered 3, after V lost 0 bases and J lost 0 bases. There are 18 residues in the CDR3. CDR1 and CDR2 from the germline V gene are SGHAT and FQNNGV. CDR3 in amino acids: CASSLEGTGSSYNSPLHF. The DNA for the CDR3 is TGTGCCAGCAGCTTAGAGGGGACAGGGAGCTCCTATAATTCACCCCTCCACTTT.

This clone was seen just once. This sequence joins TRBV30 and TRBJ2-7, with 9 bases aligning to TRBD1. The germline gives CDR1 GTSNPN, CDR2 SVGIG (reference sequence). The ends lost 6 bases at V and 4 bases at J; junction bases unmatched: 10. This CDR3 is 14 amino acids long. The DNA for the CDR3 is TGTGCCTGCCCCTCGGGACAGGGAAGGTACGAGCAGTACTTC. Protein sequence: CACPSGQGRYEQYF.

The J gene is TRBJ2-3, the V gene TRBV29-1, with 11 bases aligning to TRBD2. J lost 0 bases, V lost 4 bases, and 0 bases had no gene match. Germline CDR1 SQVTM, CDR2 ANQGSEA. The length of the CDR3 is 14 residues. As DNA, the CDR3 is TGCAGCGTTGGGACTAGCGGGAGCACAGATACGCAGTATTTT. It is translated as CSVGTSGSTDTQYF.

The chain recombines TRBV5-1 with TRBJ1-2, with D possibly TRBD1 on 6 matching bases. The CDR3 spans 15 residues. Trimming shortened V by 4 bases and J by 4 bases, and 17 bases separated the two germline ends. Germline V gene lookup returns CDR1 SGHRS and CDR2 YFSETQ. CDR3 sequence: CASSRTADGSYGYTF. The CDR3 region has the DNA TGCGCCAGCAGCCGGACAGCGGACGGATCCTATGGCTACACCTTC. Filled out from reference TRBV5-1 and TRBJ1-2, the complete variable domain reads KAGVTQTPRYLIKTRGQQVTLSCSPISGHRSVSWYQQTPGQGLQFLFEYFSETQRNKGNFPGRFSGRQFSNSRSEMNVSTLELGDSALYLCASSRTADGSYGYTFGSGTRLTVV.

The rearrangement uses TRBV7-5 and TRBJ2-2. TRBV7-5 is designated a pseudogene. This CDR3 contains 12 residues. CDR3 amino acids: CASSLSLGELFF. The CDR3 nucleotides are TGTGCCAGCAGCTTAAGTCTCGGGGAGCTGTTTTTT.

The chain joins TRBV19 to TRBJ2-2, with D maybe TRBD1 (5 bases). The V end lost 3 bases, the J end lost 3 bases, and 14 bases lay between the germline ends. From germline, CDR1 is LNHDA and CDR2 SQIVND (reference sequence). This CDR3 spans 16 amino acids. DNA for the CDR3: TGTGCCAGTAGTATGAGAGCCAGGGTCGACACCGGGGAGCTGTTTTTT. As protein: CASSMRARVDTGELFF.

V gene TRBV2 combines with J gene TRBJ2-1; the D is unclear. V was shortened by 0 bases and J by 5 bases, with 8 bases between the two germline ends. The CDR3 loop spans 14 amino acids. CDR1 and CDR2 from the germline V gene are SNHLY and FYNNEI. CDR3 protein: CASSEASADNEQFF. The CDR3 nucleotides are TGTGCCAGCAGTGAAGCGTCGGCAGACAATGAGCAGTTCTTC.

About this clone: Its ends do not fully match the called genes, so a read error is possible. The DNA of the CDR3 is TGTGCCAGCAGCCTAGCAGGGGGCATAGGGTCGAACATTCAGTACTTC. This gives the protein CASSLAGGIGSNIQYF. The chain employs TRBV7-2 and TRBJ2-4; 8 bases fit TRBD1. Germline loops: CDR1 SGHTA, CDR2 FQGNSA. The CDR3 has 16 amino acids.

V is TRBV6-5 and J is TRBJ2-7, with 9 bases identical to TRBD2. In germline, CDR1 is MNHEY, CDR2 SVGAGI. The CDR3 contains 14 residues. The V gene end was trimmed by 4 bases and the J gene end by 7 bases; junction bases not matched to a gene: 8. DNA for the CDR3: TGTGCCAGCAGTTTCGCGGGAGGGCCTCGGGAGCAGTACTTC. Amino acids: CASSFAGGPREQYF.

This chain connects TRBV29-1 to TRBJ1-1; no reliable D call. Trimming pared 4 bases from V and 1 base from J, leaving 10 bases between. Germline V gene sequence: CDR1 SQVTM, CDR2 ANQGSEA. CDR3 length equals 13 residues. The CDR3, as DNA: TGCAGCGTTGGGTCCCCCCGGAACACTGAAGCTTTCTTT. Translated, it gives CSVGSPRNTEAFF.

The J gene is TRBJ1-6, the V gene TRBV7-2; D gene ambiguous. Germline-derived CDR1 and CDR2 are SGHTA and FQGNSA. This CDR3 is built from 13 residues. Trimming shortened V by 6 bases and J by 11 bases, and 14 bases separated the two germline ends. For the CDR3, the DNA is TGTGCCAGCAGATATCCAGGAGAGGCACCCCTCCACTTT. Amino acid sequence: CASRYPGEAPLHF. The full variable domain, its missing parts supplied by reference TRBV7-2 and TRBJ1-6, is GAGVSQSPSNKVTEKGKDVELRCDPISGHTALYWYRQSLGQGLEFLIYFQGNSAPDKSGLPSDRFSAERTGGSVSTLTIQRTQQEDSAVYLCASRYPGEAPLHFGNGTRLTVT.

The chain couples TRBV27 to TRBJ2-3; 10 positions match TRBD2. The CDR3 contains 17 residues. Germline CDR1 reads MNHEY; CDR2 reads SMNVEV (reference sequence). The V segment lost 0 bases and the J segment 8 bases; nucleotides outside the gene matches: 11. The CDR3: CASSLSSGTSVFGTQYF. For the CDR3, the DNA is TGTGCCAGCAGTTTATCGAGCGGGACTAGCGTTTTTGGTACGCAGTATTTT.

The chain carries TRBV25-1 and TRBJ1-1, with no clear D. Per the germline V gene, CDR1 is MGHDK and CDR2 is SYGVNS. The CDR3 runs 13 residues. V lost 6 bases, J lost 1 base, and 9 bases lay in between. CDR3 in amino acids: CASRGTGNTEAFF. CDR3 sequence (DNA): TGTGCCAGCAGGGGTACGGGGAACACTGAAGCTTTCTTT.

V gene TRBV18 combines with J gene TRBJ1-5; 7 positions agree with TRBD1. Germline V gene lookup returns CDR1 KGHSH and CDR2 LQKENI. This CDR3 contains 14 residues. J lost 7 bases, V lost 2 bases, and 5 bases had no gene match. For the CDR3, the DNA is TGTGCCAGCTCACCATCGAGACAGGGACAGCCCCAGCATTTT. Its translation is CASSPSRQGQPQHF.

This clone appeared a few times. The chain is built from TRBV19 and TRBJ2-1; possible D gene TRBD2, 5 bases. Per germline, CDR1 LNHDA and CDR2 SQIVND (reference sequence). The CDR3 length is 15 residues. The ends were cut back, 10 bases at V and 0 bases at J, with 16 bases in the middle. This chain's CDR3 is CATRGGRTSYNEQFF. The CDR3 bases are TGTGCCACCCGGGGTGGGCGGACCTCCTACAATGAGCAGTTCTTC.